This TCR beta chain emerged from a study of shared clonotypes between healthy human individuals. Study-level findings and limits: Clonotypes shared by all four sorted-subset donors had higher generation probabilities than non-shared clonotypes.

Deep-level running was used for the assay. Profiling relied on immunoSEQ multiplex PCR, and the TCRdb table lists in-frame clones only, not all of them. This table has some 2,000,000 clones, roughly 96% appearing once. Regarding this clone: No antigen is known for it.

V lost 6 bases to trimming and J lost 5 bases, with 14 bases between them. The CDR3 is 14 amino acids. Germline V gives CDR1 MNHEY, CDR2 SVGAGI. The gene calls are TRBV6-5 and TRBJ2-4; D is possibly TRBD2 (6 bases). The receptor was isolated from a man aged 18-30 years in good health. Source material: naive CD4+ T cells sorted from blood. Specified subset: CD45RA+ positively selected. The CDR3 loop is CASSPGGVQNIQYF. The CDR3 bases are TGTGCCAGCAGCCCCGGGGGAGTCCAAAACATTCAGTACTTC.